Below, 8 T cell receptor beta chains from the same sample are listed, as sequenced in a study of T cell changes during pregnancy in multiple sclerosis. Method: immunoSEQ multiplex PCR; TCRdb's copy keeps in-frame clones and lacks some. The sample contains around 100,000 clones, 92% of which appear only once. Sequenced here: peripheral blood, sampled in the third trimester of pregnancy. The receptor set was obtained from a female donor with multiple sclerosis, enrolled in a pregnancy study.

This chain connects TRBV18 to TRBJ2-3; 7 bases match TRBD1. Germline-derived CDR1 and CDR2 are KGHSH and LQKENI. The CDR3 is 18 residues long. Trimming cost V 2 bases and J 0 bases; bases outside gene matches: 11. CDR3 loop: CASSPTGKGQASTDTQYF. In DNA, the CDR3 is TGTGCCAGCTCACCAACCGGAAAAGGACAGGCCAGCACAGATACGCAGTATTTT.

CDR3 sequence: CASSLRAGSGYTF. The CDR3 DNA follows: TGTGCCAGCAGCTTGAGGGCCGGGAGTGGCTACACCTTC. The rearrangement joins TRBV5-6 to TRBJ1-2; D call uncertain. Germline V CDR1 and CDR2: SGHDT, YYEEEE. V lost 1 base and J 7 bases, leaving 11 bases between the germline ends. This CDR3 is built from 13 residues.

This clone was detected once. The chain carries TRBV6-6 and TRBJ2-7; TRBD1 matches 10 bases. Losses at the gene ends were 5 bases for V and 6 bases for J; bases not matched to a gene: 10. The CDR3 covers 15 residues. Germline V gene lookup returns CDR1 MNHNY and CDR2 SVGAGI (reference sequence). This CDR3 reads CASSVDRGSYGEQYF. For the CDR3, the DNA is TGTGCCAGCAGTGTGGACAGGGGGTCTTACGGCGAGCAGTACTTC.

The chain couples TRBV2 to TRBJ2-5; 7 positions agree with TRBD2. The CDR3 is 17 residues long. After removal of 4 bases from V and 4 bases from J, the junction contained 15 bases not matched to a gene. CDR1 SNHLY and CDR2 FYNNEI come from the germline V gene. This chain's CDR3 is CASSAPGLTIRRETQYF. The CDR3 DNA follows: TGTGCCAGCAGTGCCCCGGGACTAACTATCAGGAGAGAGACCCAGTACTTC.

This chain joins TRBV10-1 and TRBJ1-1; D gene uncertain. V shed 2 bases and J shed 4 bases, with 20 bases lying between them. The CDR3 loop spans 17 amino acids. Germline assignment: CDR1 WNHNN and CDR2 SYGVQD (reference sequence). CDR3 in amino acids: CASSERRAGVGRTEAFF. The CDR3 region has the DNA TGCGCCAGCAGTGAGAGGAGGGCAGGCGTCGGTCGCACTGAAGCTTTCTTT.

The chain is built from TRBV7-3 and TRBJ2-1, with D possibly matching TRBD2 (5 bases). CDR1 SGHTA and CDR2 FQGTGA come from the germline V gene. The V and J ends lost 4 bases and 9 bases respectively, with 13 bases between them. The CDR3 runs to 13 residues. The CDR3 nucleotides are TGTGCCAGCAGCTCATCCCTGGCGGGTGAGCAGTTCTTC. Amino acids: CASSSSLAGEQFF.

This clone was seen a single time. The rearrangement links TRBV30 to TRBJ2-1, with D unclear. The CDR3 loop spans 15 amino acids. The germline CDR1 and CDR2 sequences are GTSNPN and SVGIG (reference sequence). V lost 2 bases and J lost 9, with 20 bases in between. In DNA, the CDR3 is TGTGCCTGGAGTCCCCTGGTTCCTGGCCGGAGTGAGCAGTTCTTC. Protein sequence: CAWSPLVPGRSEQFF.

The count of this clone is one. This chain links TRBV4-2 with TRBJ2-3, with D perhaps matching TRBD2 (5 bases). Germline assignment: CDR1 LGHNA and CDR2 YNFKEQ. This CDR3 has 13 amino acids. Trimming cost V 1 base and J 6 bases, with 8 bases left between them. The CDR3 nucleotides read TGTGCCAGCAGCCAAGTGGGAGAGGATACGCAGTATTTT. This sequence encodes CASSQVGEDTQYF.